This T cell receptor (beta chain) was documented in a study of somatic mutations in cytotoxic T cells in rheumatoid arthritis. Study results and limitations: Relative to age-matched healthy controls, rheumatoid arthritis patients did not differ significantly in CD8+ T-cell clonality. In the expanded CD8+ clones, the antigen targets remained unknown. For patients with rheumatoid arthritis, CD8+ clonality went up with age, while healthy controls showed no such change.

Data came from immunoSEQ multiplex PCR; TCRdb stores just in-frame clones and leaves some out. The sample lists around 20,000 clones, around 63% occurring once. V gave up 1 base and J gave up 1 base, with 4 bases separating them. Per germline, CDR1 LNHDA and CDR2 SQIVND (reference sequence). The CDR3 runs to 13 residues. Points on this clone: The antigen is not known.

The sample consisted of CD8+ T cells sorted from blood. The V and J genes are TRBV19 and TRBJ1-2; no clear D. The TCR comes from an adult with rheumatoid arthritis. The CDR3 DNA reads TGTGCCAGTAGTATAGGACTTAACTATGGCTACACCTTC. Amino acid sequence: CASSIGLNYGYTF. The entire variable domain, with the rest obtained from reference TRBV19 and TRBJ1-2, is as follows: DGGITQSPKYLFRKEGQNVTLSCEQNLNHDAMYWYRQDPGQGLRLIYYSQIVNDFQKGDIAEGYSVSREKKESFPLTVTSAQKNPTAFYLCASSIGLNYGYTFGSGTRLTVV.